The 11 T cell receptor beta chains below were found in one sample sequenced in a study of early T cells in non-severe SARS-CoV-2 infection. TCRdb recomputed calls from the 5' RACE reads with MiXCR, one row per CDR3 protein. The sample contains around 70,000 distinct CDR3 sequences, approximately 12% of which appear only once. The specimen sequenced was whole blood. The receptors come from an adult who was a healthcare worker with PCR-confirmed SARS-CoV-2 infection or an uninfected control (not recorded which).

This rearrangement joins TRBV6-5 to TRBJ1-1; D gene uncertain. Trimming shortened V by 5 bases and J by 10 bases, and 17 bases separated the two germline ends. In germline, CDR1 is MNHEY, CDR2 SVGAGI. The CDR3 has 13 amino acids. CDR3 sequence: CASSPGDFLGAFF. The CDR3, as DNA: TGTGCCAGCAGTCCAGGCGACTTCTTAGGAGCTTTCTTT.

This clonotype showed up many times. The chain uses TRBV6-1 and TRBJ1-4; 7 bases are shared with TRBD1. Germline CDR1 and CDR2: MNHNS and SASEGT. This CDR3 has 13 residues. J gave up 8 bases and V 5 bases, and 5 bases lay outside the gene matches. CDR3 region: CASSQGGVEKLFF. CDR3 DNA: TGTGCCAGCAGTCAGGGGGGAGTCGAAAAACTGTTTTTT.

This clonotype was counted at least ten times. The chain is built from TRBV7-3 and TRBJ2-5, with 7 positions matching TRBD1. The ends lost 3 bases at V and 2 bases at J; junction bases unmatched: 0. The CDR3 has 13 residues. Germline CDR1 and CDR2: SGHTA and FQGTGA. CDR3 DNA sequence: TGTGCCAGCAGCTTGGGACAGCAAGAGACCCAGTACTTC. Amino acids: CASSLGQQETQYF.

This clonotype has at least ten counts. As DNA, the CDR3 is TGCGCCAGCAGATCCGGGCACCAGAGCGATGAGCAGTTCTTC. It is translated as CASRSGHQSDEQFF. The chain uses TRBV5-1 and TRBJ2-1; no reliable D call. CDR3 length equals 14 residues. Germline CDR1 SGHRS, CDR2 YFSETQ. With 5 bases removed from V and 8 bases from J, the gap between germline ends came to 17 bases.

The chain links TRBV5-1 to TRBJ2-7, with D tentatively TRBD2 (6 bases). Germline loops: CDR1 SGHRS, CDR2 YFSETQ. CDR3 length: 15 amino acids. V was shortened by 5 bases and J by 7 bases, with 22 bases between the two germline ends. The CDR3: CASSPGTGRAGEQYF. In DNA, the CDR3 is TGCGCCAGCAGTCCCGGCACGGGTAGGGCGGGGGAGCAGTACTTC.

This clonotype has ten or more counts. The J gene is TRBJ2-1, the V gene TRBV7-8; TRBD1 or TRBD2 may be the D gene (5 bases each). Trimming stripped 8 bases from V and 4 bases from J, with 18 bases between. The CDR3 runs 15 residues. In germline, CDR1 is SGHVS, CDR2 FQNEAQ. CDR3 coding DNA: TGTGCCAGCGCGAGGACAACGGGGCCTTACAATGAGCAGTTCTTC. The encoded protein is CASARTTGPYNEQFF.

This clonotype was found many times. The V call is TRBV19, the J call TRBJ1-6; D uncertain. V lost 2 bases and J 9 bases, leaving 11 bases between the germline ends. Germline values: CDR1 LNHDA, CDR2 SQIVND (reference sequence). This CDR3 comprises 14 residues. CDR3 DNA sequence: TGTGCCAGTAGTATACCCGGGAGAACTTCACCCCTCCACTTT. Translation gives CASSIPGRTSPLHF.

This rearrangement joins TRBV11-2 to TRBJ2-7, with TRBD2 identical over 7 bases. The V segment lost 3 bases and the J segment 5 bases; nucleotides outside the gene matches: 16. The CDR3 loop spans 17 amino acids. Germline assignment: CDR1 SGHAT and CDR2 FQNNGV. The CDR3 protein is CASSLDPAGGLRDEQYF. The DNA of the CDR3 is TGTGCCAGCAGCTTGGACCCCGCTGGGGGACTACGAGACGAGCAGTACTTC.

This clonotype appeared many times. The chain couples TRBV9 to TRBJ1-3; weak D call: TRBD1 (5 bases). V was shortened by 0 bases and J by 0 bases, with 7 bases between the two germline ends. Germline V lookup: CDR1 SGDLS, CDR2 YYNGEE. The CDR3 is 15 amino acids. The CDR3 nucleotides are TGTGCCAGCAGCGTAGGCGGGACCTCTGGAAACACCATATATTTT. It specifies CASSVGGTSGNTIYF.

This clonotype was found many times. This rearrangement joins TRBV2 to TRBJ2-4, with 9 bases lining up with TRBD2. The germline V gene has CDR1 SNHLY and CDR2 FYNNEI. This CDR3 is 15 amino acids long. Trimming removed 5 bases from V and 9 bases from J; junction bases left unmatched: 11. DNA of the CDR3: TGTGCCAGCAGTTCAGGGCTAGCGGGAAGGGGCATTCAGTACTTC. Protein: CASSSGLAGRGIQYF.

This sequence joins TRBV18 and TRBJ2-3, with D hard to call. This CDR3 comprises 10 residues. Germline CDR1 reads KGHSH; CDR2 reads LQKENI. Trimming removed 6 bases from V and 4 bases from J, with 2 bases in between. CDR3 bases: TGTGCCAGCTCCGCAGATACGCAGTATTTT. Translated: CASSADTQYF.